The 2 T cell receptor beta chains listed next were all sequenced from one sample in a study of T-cell memory formation after mild COVID-19. From the 5' RACE reads, TCRdb called clonotypes with MiXCR, one entry per CDR3 protein. Seen here are approximately 560,000 distinct CDR3 sequences, around 16% observed once, and the top ten hold roughly 7.8%. Sequenced sample: PBMCs or a T cell subset sorted from them (not recorded which). Every receptor here comes from an adult woman who had mild COVID-19 (a few samples of this study predate the infection). Cell type and time point are not known.

This clonotype was counted a few times. The gene calls are TRBV5-1 and TRBJ2-5; D remains ambiguous. This CDR3 has 12 amino acids. V lost 2 bases to trimming and J lost 1 base, with 3 bases between them. The germline V gene has CDR1 SGHRS and CDR2 YFSETQ. This CDR3 is CASSFPQETQYF. The DNA of the CDR3 is TGCGCCAGCAGCTTCCCCCAAGAGACCCAGTACTTC.

A few counts support this clonotype. This chain joins TRBV24-1 and TRBJ2-1, with 8 positions matching TRBD1. Losses at the gene ends were 6 bases for V and 4 bases for J; bases not matched to a gene: 4. Germline CDR1 KGHDR, CDR2 SFDVKD. CDR3 length: 14 residues. Here the CDR3 DNA reads TGTGCCACCAGTAGGCAGGGGGCTTACAATGAGCAGTTCTTC. Protein sequence: CATSRQGAYNEQFF.